One sample yielded the 3 T cell receptor beta chains listed below, sequenced in a study of radiation and T cells in renal cell carcinoma. The time point is: blood 2 weeks post-SBRT. Stated treatment: 15 Gy SBRT to primary tumor, nephrectomy 4 weeks later. Libraries were prepared by immunoSEQ multiplex PCR; TCRdb keeps only in-frame clonotypes and omits some of them. This table holds some 150,000 clones, about 87% found once. The source material was blood, sampled from a patient whose treatment included radiotherapy and nephrectomy. Receptors were obtained from a woman between 45 and 60 years old with renal cell carcinoma.

This chain joins TRBV19 and TRBJ1-5; no clear D gene. Per the germline V gene, CDR1 is LNHDA and CDR2 is SQIVND (reference sequence). The CDR3 covers 13 residues. With 3 bases removed from V and 6 bases from J, the gap between germline ends came to 9 bases. For the CDR3, the DNA is TGTGCCAGTAGTATTGCCGGGCGTCAGCCCCAGCATTTT. Its translation: CASSIAGRQPQHF.

This rearrangement joins TRBV7-9 to TRBJ1-2, with 7 bases matching TRBD1. The germline V gene encodes CDR1 SEHNR and CDR2 FQNEAQ (reference sequence). Unmatched junction bases numbered 10, after V lost 5 bases and J lost 7 bases. This CDR3 has 14 residues. The CDR3 is CASSRRDSRPGYTF. CDR3 DNA sequence: TGTGCCAGCAGCCGGAGGGACAGCCGCCCTGGCTACACCTTC. The complete variable domain, with remaining parts taken from reference TRBV7-9 and TRBJ1-2, reads DTGVSQNPRHKITKRGQNVTFRCDPISEHNRLYWYRQTLGQGPEFLTYFQNEAQLEKSRLLSDRFSAERPKGSFSTLEIQRTEQGDSAMYLCASSRRDSRPGYTFGSGTRLTVV.

This CDR3 reads CASSLSYEQYF. CDR3 DNA: TGTGCCAGCAGCCTCTCCTACGAGCAGTACTTC. The chain carries TRBV25-1 and TRBJ2-7; D gene unclear. This CDR3 region has 11 residues. V was pared by 6 bases and J by 0 bases, with 3 bases between. The germline CDR1 and CDR2 sequences are MGHDK and SYGVNS.